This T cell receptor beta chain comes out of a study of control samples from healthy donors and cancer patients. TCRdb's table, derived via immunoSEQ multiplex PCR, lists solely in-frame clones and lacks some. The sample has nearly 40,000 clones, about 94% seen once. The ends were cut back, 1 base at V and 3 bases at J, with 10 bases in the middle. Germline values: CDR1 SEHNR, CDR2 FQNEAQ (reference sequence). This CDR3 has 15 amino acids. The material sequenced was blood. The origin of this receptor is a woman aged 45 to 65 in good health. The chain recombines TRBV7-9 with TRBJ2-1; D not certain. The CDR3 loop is CASSLEAFSYNEQFF. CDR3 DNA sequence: TGTGCCAGCAGCTTAGAGGCGTTCAGCTACAATGAGCAGTTCTTC.